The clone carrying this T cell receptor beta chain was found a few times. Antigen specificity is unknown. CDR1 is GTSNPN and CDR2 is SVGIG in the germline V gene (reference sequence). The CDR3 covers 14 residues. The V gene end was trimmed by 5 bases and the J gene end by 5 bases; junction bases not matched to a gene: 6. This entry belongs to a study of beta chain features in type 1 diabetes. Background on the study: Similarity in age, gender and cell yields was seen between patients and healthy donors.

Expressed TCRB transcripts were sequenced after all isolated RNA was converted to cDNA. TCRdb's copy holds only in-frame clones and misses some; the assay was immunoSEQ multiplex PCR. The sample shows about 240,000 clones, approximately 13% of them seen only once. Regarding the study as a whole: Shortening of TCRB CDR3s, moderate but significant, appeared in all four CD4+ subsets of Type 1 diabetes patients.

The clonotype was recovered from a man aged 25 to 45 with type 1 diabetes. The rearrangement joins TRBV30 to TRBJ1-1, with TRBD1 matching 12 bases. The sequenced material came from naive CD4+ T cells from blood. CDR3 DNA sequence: TGTGCCTGGGGGGACAGGGGGCGAGGGACTGAAGCTTTCTTT. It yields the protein CAWGDRGRGTEAFF.